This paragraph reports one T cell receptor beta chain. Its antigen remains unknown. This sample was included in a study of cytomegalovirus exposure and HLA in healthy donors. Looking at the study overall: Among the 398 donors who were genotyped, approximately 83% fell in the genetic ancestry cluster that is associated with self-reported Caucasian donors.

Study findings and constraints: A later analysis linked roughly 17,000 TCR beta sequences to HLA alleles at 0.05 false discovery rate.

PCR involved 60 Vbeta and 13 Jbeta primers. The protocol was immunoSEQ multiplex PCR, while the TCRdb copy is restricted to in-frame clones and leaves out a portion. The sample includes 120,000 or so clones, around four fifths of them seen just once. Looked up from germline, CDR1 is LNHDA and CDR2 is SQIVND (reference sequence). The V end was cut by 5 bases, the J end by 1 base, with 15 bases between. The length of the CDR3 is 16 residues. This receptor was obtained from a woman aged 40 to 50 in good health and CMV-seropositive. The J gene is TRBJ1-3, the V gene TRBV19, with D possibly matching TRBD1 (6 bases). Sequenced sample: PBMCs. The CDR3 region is CASSPPGARSGNTIYF. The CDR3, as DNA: TGTGCCAGTAGTCCTCCAGGGGCCCGGTCTGGAAACACCATATATTTT.